A selection of T cell receptor beta chains follows, all from one sample in a study of response to subunit inactivated influenza vaccine. TCRdb ran MiXCR on the RT-PCR reads and lists one entry per CDR3 protein. The sample comprises under 200,000 distinct CDR3 sequences, approximately 12% of which are singletons, and approximately 30% rests with the top ten. The sample also formed part of further work on T cells expressing NK-cell markers.

The sample in question was CD8+ T cells sorted from PBMCs, obtained less than 13 days after vaccination. The source of these receptors is a man aged 50 to 59 who received an inactivated influenza vaccine. The CDR3 runs from the conserved cysteine through the conserved F or W. Fields, in order: V gene, D gene, J gene, clone size, CDR3 DNA, CDR3 protein. D genes are given only for firm matches. Size is omitted from some rows. Given values are once, few, many or a class for expanded clones.

V gene: TRBV30; D gene: TRBD2; J gene: TRBJ2-1; clone size: few; CDR3 DNA: TGTGCCTGGAATAGCGGGAGATGGCAGTTCTTC; CDR3 protein: CAWNSGRWQFF
V gene: TRBV6-2/TRBV6-3; D gene: TRBD2; J gene: TRBJ2-1; clone size: many; CDR3 DNA: TGTGCCAGCAGTTACTCGAGAAGCGGCGGGGGATACAATGAGCAGTTCTTC; CDR3 protein: CASSYSRSGGGYNEQFF
V gene: TRBV3-1; D gene: -; J gene: TRBJ1-2; clone size: -; CDR3 DNA: TGTGCCAGCAGCCAAGCTGGGGGGGTCTATGGCTACACCTTC; CDR3 protein: CASSQAGGVYGYTF
V gene: TRBV6-1; D gene: -; J gene: TRBJ2-7; clone size: few; CDR3 DNA: TGTGCCGGCTCCGCCGCCCTACCCTACGAGCAGTACTTC; CDR3 protein: CAGSAALPYEQYF
V gene: TRBV7-9; D gene: -; J gene: TRBJ2-2; clone size: -; CDR3 DNA: TGTGCCAGGACAGGGAACACCGGGGAGCTGTTTTTT; CDR3 protein: CARTGNTGELFF
V gene: TRBV10-3; D gene: -; J gene: TRBJ2-5; clone size: many; CDR3 DNA: TGTGCCATCAGTGTCCTGGGGGGAGAGACCCAGTACTTC; CDR3 protein: CAISVLGGETQYF
V gene: TRBV12-3/TRBV12-4; D gene: TRBD1; J gene: TRBJ2-1; clone size: many; CDR3 DNA: TGTGCCAGCAGTTTGGTGGGGACAGGGTCAGGGGATGAGCAGTTCTTC; CDR3 protein: CASSLVGTGSGDEQFF
V gene: TRBV7-2; D gene: -; J gene: TRBJ2-1; clone size: -; CDR3 DNA: TGTGCCAGCACGTGGAGCTCCTACAATGAGCAGTTCTTC; CDR3 protein: CASTWSSYNEQFF
V gene: TRBV19; D gene: -; J gene: TRBJ1-5; clone size: many; CDR3 DNA: TGTGCCAGTAGTATGGGACGGAAAAATCAGCCCCAGCATTTT; CDR3 protein: CASSMGRKNQPQHF
V gene: TRBV4-3; D gene: TRBD1; J gene: TRBJ2-1; clone size: few; CDR3 DNA: TGCGCCAGCAGCCGCAAGCTCCGGGACAGGGGGCTTAATGAGCAGTTCTTC; CDR3 protein: CASSRKLRDRGLNEQFF
V gene: TRBV7-6; D gene: TRBD2; J gene: TRBJ2-3; clone size: few; CDR3 DNA: TGTGCCAGCAGCTTGCTACTAGCGGCGACAGATACGCAGTATTTT; CDR3 protein: CASSLLLAATDTQYF
V gene: TRBV19; D gene: TRBD2; J gene: TRBJ2-4; clone size: few; CDR3 DNA: TGTGCCAGTAGCGCGGGGGGTACCAAAAACATTCAGTACTTC; CDR3 protein: CASSAGGTKNIQYF
V gene: TRBV4-2; D gene: -; J gene: TRBJ2-1; clone size: few; CDR3 DNA: TGTGCCAGCAGCCAAGATCTGCGGCTCTACTCCTACAATGAGCAGTTCTTC; CDR3 protein: CASSQDLRLYSYNEQFF
V gene: TRBV11-2; D gene: TRBD2; J gene: TRBJ2-2; clone size: many; CDR3 DNA: TGTGCCAGCAGCTGGACTAGCGGGAGCACCGGGGAGCTGTTTTTT; CDR3 protein: CASSWTSGSTGELFF
V gene: TRBV25-1; D gene: TRBD1; J gene: TRBJ1-1; clone size: -; CDR3 DNA: TGTGCCAGCAGCCCTAACAGGGGCGGGAACACTGAAGCTTTCTTT; CDR3 protein: CASSPNRGGNTEAFF
V gene: TRBV2; D gene: -; J gene: TRBJ2-1; clone size: -; CDR3 DNA: TGTGCCAGCAGTGTTAACAGCTCCTACAATGAGCAGTTCTTC; CDR3 protein: CASSVNSSYNEQFF
V gene: TRBV6-2/TRBV6-3; D gene: -; J gene: TRBJ2-7; clone size: few; CDR3 DNA: TGTGCCAGCAGCCCTCTCGGGCCGGAGCCCTACGAGCAGTACTTC; CDR3 protein: CASSPLGPEPYEQYF
V gene: TRBV6-2/TRBV6-3; D gene: -; J gene: TRBJ2-2; clone size: few; CDR3 DNA: TGTGCCAGCAGCTACAAACGGGAGCTGTTTTTT; CDR3 protein: CASSYKRELFF
V gene: TRBV12-5; D gene: -; J gene: TRBJ1-1; clone size: -; CDR3 DNA: TGTGCTAGTGGTCTAGACGGGAACACTGAAGCTTTCTTT; CDR3 protein: CASGLDGNTEAFF
V gene: TRBV6-1; D gene: -; J gene: TRBJ1-5; clone size: -; CDR3 DNA: TGTGCCAGCAGTACCATCGCAGGGCGCAATCAGCCCCAGCATTTT; CDR3 protein: CASSTIAGRNQPQHF
V gene: TRBV13; D gene: TRBD1; J gene: TRBJ2-7; clone size: few; CDR3 DNA: TGTGCCAGCAGCTACCGGGACAGGGGGACCTACGAGCAGTACTTC; CDR3 protein: CASSYRDRGTYEQYF
V gene: TRBV11-3; D gene: -; J gene: TRBJ1-2; clone size: few; CDR3 DNA: TGTGCCAGCAGCTTAGGGAACGGCTATGGCTACACCTTC; CDR3 protein: CASSLGNGYGYTF
V gene: TRBV12-3/TRBV12-4; D gene: TRBD2; J gene: TRBJ2-3; clone size: many; CDR3 DNA: TGTGCCAGCAGTTCACTTTGGACTAGCGGTGGAGATACGCAGTATTTT; CDR3 protein: CASSSLWTSGGDTQYF
V gene: TRBV7-9; D gene: -; J gene: TRBJ2-7; clone size: -; CDR3 DNA: TGTGCCAGCAGCTTAGTCAGGCACGAGCAGTACTTC; CDR3 protein: CASSLVRHEQYF
V gene: TRBV4-2; D gene: -; J gene: TRBJ2-2; clone size: -; CDR3 DNA: TGTGCCAGCAGCCAAGAACCACTAGCTGTGAACACCGGGGAGCTGTTTTTT; CDR3 protein: CASSQEPLAVNTGELFF
V gene: TRBV7-9; D gene: TRBD1; J gene: TRBJ1-4; clone size: few; CDR3 DNA: TGTGCCAGCAGGGGGACAGCCGAAAAACTGTTTTTT; CDR3 protein: CASRGTAEKLFF
V gene: TRBV19; D gene: TRBD1; J gene: TRBJ2-7; clone size: few; CDR3 DNA: TGTGCCAGTAGTATTAGCCGGGACAGTTACTACGAGCAGTACTTC; CDR3 protein: CASSISRDSYYEQYF
V gene: TRBV18; D gene: -; J gene: TRBJ2-2; clone size: -; CDR3 DNA: TGTGCCAGCTCACCAAGCTTGGGTTCCGCGAACACCGGGGAGCTGTTTTTT; CDR3 protein: CASSPSLGSANTGELFF
V gene: TRBV27; D gene: -; J gene: TRBJ1-6; clone size: -; CDR3 DNA: TGTGCCAGCATCCCCGGGACACCTTTCTTCAGCTATAATTCACCCCTCCACTTT; CDR3 protein: CASIPGTPFFSYNSPLHF
V gene: TRBV20-1; D gene: -; J gene: TRBJ2-2; clone size: few; CDR3 DNA: TGCAGTGCTAGAAACGGGGGACTCACCGGGGAGCTGTTTTTT; CDR3 protein: CSARNGGLTGELFF
V gene: TRBV6-2/TRBV6-3; D gene: TRBD2; J gene: TRBJ2-3; clone size: -; CDR3 DNA: TGTGCCAGCAGTTACTCGGCGGGAGCTCCAGATACGCAGTATTTT; CDR3 protein: CASSYSAGAPDTQYF
V gene: TRBV9; D gene: -; J gene: TRBJ1-2; clone size: -; CDR3 DNA: TGTGCCAGCAGCGCCTCCGATGTTCCCTACTATGGCTACACCTTC; CDR3 protein: CASSASDVPYYGYTF
V gene: TRBV7-2; D gene: TRBD1; J gene: TRBJ2-1; clone size: -; CDR3 DNA: TGTGCCAGCAGCCATAGGCTAACAGGGGGTAGTGGGAATGAGCAGTTCTTC; CDR3 protein: CASSHRLTGGSGNEQFF
V gene: TRBV6-1; D gene: -; J gene: TRBJ1-1; clone size: few; CDR3 DNA: TGTGCCAGCCAACCGGGATTGAACACTGAAGCTTTCTTT; CDR3 protein: CASQPGLNTEAFF
V gene: TRBV28; D gene: -; J gene: TRBJ1-1; clone size: -; CDR3 DNA: TGTGCCAGCAGTTTAATCCTTGAGTGGAACACTGAAGCTTTCTTT; CDR3 protein: CASSLILEWNTEAFF
V gene: TRBV25-1; D gene: -; J gene: TRBJ2-2; clone size: -; CDR3 DNA: TGTGCCAGCGTCACCGGGGACTCAGGCACCGGGGAGCTGTTTTTT; CDR3 protein: CASVTGDSGTGELFF
V gene: TRBV4-1; D gene: TRBD2; J gene: TRBJ2-1; clone size: few; CDR3 DNA: TGCGCCAGCAGCCCGTTAGCGGGGGGTTGGGTTGAGCAGTTCTTC; CDR3 protein: CASSPLAGGWVEQFF
V gene: TRBV12-3/TRBV12-4; D gene: -; J gene: TRBJ2-1; clone size: -; CDR3 DNA: TGTGCCAGCAGTTATCTAGTCAGGAGAAATGAGCAGTTCTTC; CDR3 protein: CASSYLVRRNEQFF
V gene: TRBV29-1; D gene: -; J gene: TRBJ2-7; clone size: few; CDR3 DNA: TGCAGCGTTGCTGGAGGCAGGGCCACCCCTTCCTACGAGCAGTACTTC; CDR3 protein: CSVAGGRATPSYEQYF
V gene: TRBV12-3/TRBV12-4; D gene: -; J gene: TRBJ2-5; clone size: -; CDR3 DNA: TGTGCCATCAGTTTAAGGGGTGGTGAGACCCAGTACTTC; CDR3 protein: CAISLRGGETQYF
V gene: TRBV7-6; D gene: -; J gene: TRBJ2-1; clone size: few; CDR3 DNA: TGTGCCAGCAGCTTAGGGGCAGGGGTAGATTATGAGCAGTTCTTC; CDR3 protein: CASSLGAGVDYEQFF
V gene: TRBV5-6; D gene: -; J gene: TRBJ1-5; clone size: -; CDR3 DNA: TGTGCCAGGGGCCCCGGGCGGGCCAATCAGCCCCAGCATTTT; CDR3 protein: CARGPGRANQPQHF
V gene: TRBV7-9; D gene: -; J gene: TRBJ2-7; clone size: few; CDR3 DNA: TGTGCCAGCAGCGCCTTCTTGGGACAAGACTACGAGCAGTACTTC; CDR3 protein: CASSAFLGQDYEQYF
V gene: TRBV11-2; D gene: TRBD1; J gene: TRBJ2-2; clone size: many; CDR3 DNA: TGTGCCAGCAGCTTAGACAAGATTAGGACAGGGGCGGTCAGGTACACCGGGGAGCTGTTTTTT; CDR3 protein: CASSLDKIRTGAVRYTGELFF
V gene: TRBV5-1; D gene: TRBD1; J gene: TRBJ1-1; clone size: -; CDR3 DNA: TGCGCCAGCAGCTCCGGGACAGGGATACCTGAAGCTTTCTTT; CDR3 protein: CASSSGTGIPEAFF
V gene: TRBV6-6; D gene: -; J gene: TRBJ1-2; clone size: -; CDR3 DNA: TGTGCCAGCCTGTCTACTTACTATGGCTACACCTTC; CDR3 protein: CASLSTYYGYTF
V gene: TRBV2; D gene: TRBD1; J gene: TRBJ2-5; clone size: few; CDR3 DNA: TGTGCCAGCACGTACAGGGGCCGGATCCAAGAGACCCAGTACTTC; CDR3 protein: CASTYRGRIQETQYF
V gene: TRBV6-2/TRBV6-3; D gene: -; J gene: TRBJ2-2; clone size: -; CDR3 DNA: TGTGCCAGCAGTTACTCAACTAGCACCGGGGAGCTGGTTTTT; CDR3 protein: CASSYSTSTGELVF
V gene: TRBV6-5; D gene: -; J gene: TRBJ2-2; clone size: -; CDR3 DNA: TGTGCCAGCAGCACAATGACCGGGGAGCTGTTTTTT; CDR3 protein: CASSTMTGELFF
V gene: TRBV11-2; D gene: TRBD2; J gene: TRBJ2-2; clone size: few; CDR3 DNA: TGTGCCAGCAGCTTAGGCCCCCCAGGACTAGCGGGGGGGGAGCTGTTTTTT; CDR3 protein: CASSLGPPGLAGGELFF